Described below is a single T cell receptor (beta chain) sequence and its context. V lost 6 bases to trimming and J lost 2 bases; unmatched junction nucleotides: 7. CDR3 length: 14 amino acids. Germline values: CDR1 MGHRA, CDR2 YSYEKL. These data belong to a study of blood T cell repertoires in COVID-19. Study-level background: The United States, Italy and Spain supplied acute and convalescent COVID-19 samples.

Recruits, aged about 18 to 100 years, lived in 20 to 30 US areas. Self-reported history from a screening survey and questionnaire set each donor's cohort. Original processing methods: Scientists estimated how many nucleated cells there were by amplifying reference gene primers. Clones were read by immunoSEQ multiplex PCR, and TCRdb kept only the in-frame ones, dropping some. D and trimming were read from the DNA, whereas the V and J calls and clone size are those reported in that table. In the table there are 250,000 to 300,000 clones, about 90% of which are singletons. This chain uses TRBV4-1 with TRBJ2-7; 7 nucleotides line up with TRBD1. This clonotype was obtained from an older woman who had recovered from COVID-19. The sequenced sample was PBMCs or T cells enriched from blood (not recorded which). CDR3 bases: TGCGCCAGCAGGCGAGACAGGGCCCCCTACGAGCAGTACTTC. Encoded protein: CASRRDRAPYEQYF.